The 16 T cell receptor beta chains presented below share a single source sample, sequenced in a study of control samples from healthy donors and cancer patients (TCRdb year 2020). Library preparation employed the immunoSEQ multiplex PCR assay. TCRdb took over this immuneACCESS table, retaining in-frame rearrangements with V and J assigned. Such tables are incomplete; in checked studies, under half of the missing clones stem from an unresolved V gene, and the remainder is unexplained. Present in this sample are about 110,000 clones, around 87% of which were seen just once. Approximately 3.7% of the sample is in the top ten clones. What was sequenced was PBMCs. Receptors were obtained from a woman aged 60 to 75 with lung cancer.

The chain recombines TRBV10-3 with TRBJ1-2; maybe TRBD1 (6 bases). V dropped 0 bases and J dropped 6 bases, with 11 bases sitting between them. This CDR3 contains 14 residues. Looked up from germline, CDR1 is ENHRY and CDR2 is SYGVKD. The CDR3 reads CAISESVGGDGYTF. The CDR3 bases are TGTGCCATCAGTGAGTCAGTAGGGGGAGATGGCTACACCTTC.

This chain joins TRBV9 and TRBJ2-3; 8 bases align to TRBD2. J lost 1 base, V lost 2 bases, and 12 bases had no gene match. The CDR3 totals 18 residues. The germline V gene encodes CDR1 SGDLS and CDR2 YYNGEE. CDR3 sequence: CASSVAPLGAGGTDTQYF. CDR3 DNA: TGTGCCAGCAGCGTGGCTCCCCTAGGAGCGGGGGGCACAGATACGCAGTATTTT.

V gene TRBV18 combines with J gene TRBJ2-2; TRBD2 matches 8 bases. CDR1 is KGHSH, CDR2 LQKENI, per germline. The CDR3 sequence is 17 residues long. Germline trimming cut 1 base from V and 6 bases from J; bases unmatched to any gene: 10. The CDR3 DNA sequence: TGTGCCAGCTCACCACGGTACGGGAGGGATGTCTCCGGGGAGCTGTTTTTT. This translates into CASSPRYGRDVSGELFF.

The rearrangement links TRBV19 to TRBJ1-2, with 9 nucleotides matching TRBD1. Germline CDR1 and CDR2: LNHDA and SQIVND (reference sequence). After removal of 5 bases from V and 3 bases from J, the junction contained 1 base not matched to a gene. The CDR3 runs to 13 residues. The CDR3 spells CASSGQGYYGYTF. As DNA, the CDR3 is TGTGCCAGTAGTGGACAGGGGTACTATGGCTACACCTTC.

The count of this clone is one. This chain connects TRBV6-6 to TRBJ2-2, with D maybe TRBD2 (6 bases). V lost 2 bases and J 5 bases, leaving 12 bases between the germline ends. The CDR3 length is 15 residues. Germline CDR1 MNHNY, CDR2 SVGAGI (reference sequence). This CDR3 reads CASSYVEGGTGELFF. The CDR3 coding sequence is TGTGCCAGCAGTTACGTGGAGGGAGGAACCGGGGAGCTGTTTTTT.

This chain connects TRBV30 to TRBJ2-1, with TRBD2 as a possible D gene (6 bases). Trimming shortened V by 0 bases and J by 0 bases, and 9 bases separated the two germline ends. CDR1 is GTSNPN and CDR2 is SVGIG in the germline V gene (reference sequence). This CDR3 spans 15 amino acids. The DNA for the CDR3 is TGTGCCTGGAGTGTCTATAGCGGCTCCTACAATGAGCAGTTCTTC. Amino acid sequence: CAWSVYSGSYNEQFF.

The sample holds a few counts of this clone. The gene calls are TRBV5-1 and TRBJ1-1, with D possibly being TRBD1 (5 bases). Germline CDR1 SGHRS, CDR2 YFSETQ. Trimming shortened V by 0 bases and J by 4 bases, and 10 bases separated the two germline ends. The CDR3 runs 14 residues. CDR3 in amino acids: CASSLEGRATEAFF. CDR3 DNA: TGCGCCAGCAGCTTGGAGGGGAGGGCCACTGAAGCTTTCTTT.

This clone has a single count. The J gene is TRBJ2-5, the V gene TRBV7-9, with D maybe TRBD2 (5 bases). The CDR3 has 14 amino acids. Germline V CDR1 and CDR2: SEHNR, FQNEAQ (reference sequence). V gave up 1 base and J gave up 3 bases, with 9 bases separating them. This CDR3 is CASSLVPGKETQYF. CDR3 nucleotide sequence: TGTGCCAGCAGCTTAGTTCCCGGGAAAGAGACCCAGTACTTC.

As for this clone: Other DNA sequences within the sample encode an identical CDR3. The chain uses TRBV3-1 (or the pseudogene TRBV3-2) and TRBJ1-4; D gene ambiguous. Germline V gene data show CDR1 as LGHDT and CDR2 as YNNKEL (reference sequence). V was trimmed by 1 base and J by 7 bases, leaving 4 bases between them. This CDR3 has 12 amino acids. The CDR3 sequence: CASSQGGEKLFF. Written as DNA, the CDR3 is TGTGCCAGCAGCCAAGGGGGTGAAAAACTGTTTTTT.

This clone was detected only once. The chain couples TRBV18 to TRBJ1-2; D not resolved. The CDR3 is made up of 14 amino acids. V dropped 3 bases and J dropped 0 bases, with 8 bases sitting between them. Per germline, CDR1 KGHSH and CDR2 LQKENI. The CDR3: CASSPGSTNYGYTF. The CDR3 DNA reads TGTGCCAGCTCACCGGGATCAACTAACTATGGCTACACCTTC.

V and J are TRBV29-1 and TRBJ1-1, with 7 bases that match TRBD1. The germline CDR1 and CDR2 sequences are SQVTM and ANQGSEA. This CDR3 has 12 amino acids. The ends lost 6 bases at V and 0 bases at J; junction bases unmatched: 1. Here the CDR3 reads CSVGQLNTEAFF. CDR3 coding DNA: TGCAGCGTGGGACAGTTGAACACTGAAGCTTTCTTT.

The J gene is TRBJ1-2, the V gene TRBV5-1, with D perhaps TRBD1 (6 bases). The V and J ends lost 6 bases and 2 bases respectively, with 11 bases between them. Looked up from germline, CDR1 is SGHRS and CDR2 is YFSETQ. The CDR3 loop spans 13 amino acids. The CDR3 reads CASTRGGNYGYTF. The CDR3 region has the DNA TGCGCCAGCACCCGAGGGGGAAACTATGGCTACACCTTC.

This chain uses TRBV5-4 with TRBJ2-4; D is possibly TRBD1 or TRBD2 (5 bases each). The V end lost 4 bases, the J end lost 6 bases, and 11 bases lay between the germline ends. Germline V CDR1 and CDR2: SGHNT, YYREEE (reference sequence). The CDR3 contains 13 residues. The CDR3 bases are TGTGCCAGCAGCCCGGGACGCCGAAACATTCAGTACTTC. Protein product: CASSPGRRNIQYF.

CDR3 region: CASSLSQETQYF. The CDR3 DNA reads TGTGCCAGCAGTCTCTCACAAGAGACCCAGTACTTC. The rearrangement links TRBV2 to TRBJ2-5; D call uncertain. Germline lookup yields CDR1 SNHLY and CDR2 FYNNEI. There are 12 residues in the CDR3. The V gene lost 5 bases and the J gene lost 2 bases, with 6 bases spanning the gap.

Of note for this clone: Different DNA sequences within this sample yield the same CDR3. The genes are TRBV28 and TRBJ2-1; no reliable D call. This CDR3 spans 11 amino acids. Deletions cut 3 bases from V and 7 bases from J, with 4 bases between. Germline V gives CDR1 MDHEN, CDR2 SYDVKM. The CDR3 region has the DNA TGTGCCAGCAGTTTGGAGAATGAGCAGTTCTTC. This translates into CASSLENEQFF.

The V call is TRBV2, the J call TRBJ1-3; the D gene is possibly TRBD1 (5 bases). The CDR3 has 15 residues. Germline-derived CDR1 and CDR2 are SNHLY and FYNNEI. V lost 4 bases to trimming and J lost 4 bases, with 14 bases between them. The CDR3 loop reads CASSGGTRVGNTIYF. The DNA of the CDR3 is TGTGCCAGCAGTGGCGGAACCAGGGTAGGAAACACCATATATTTT.